This T cell receptor (beta chain) was recorded in a study of shared clonotypes between healthy human individuals. Study observations and caveats: In general, naive subsets displayed greater estimated richness than memory subsets did.

V was cut by 2 bases and J by 6 bases, with 17 bases left in between. This CDR3 spans 15 amino acids. Per germline, CDR1 SGHRS and CDR2 YFSETQ. The assay was immunoSEQ multiplex PCR, and TCRdb's table has in-frame clones only and misses some. The profile covers hundreds of thousands of clones, with about three quarters appearing a single time and 1.5% to 2% taken by the ten largest. Regarding this clone: The antigen is not known.

The V and J genes are TRBV5-1 and TRBJ1-2, with D uncertain. This TCR derives from a woman in her 30s in good health. Sequencing was performed on memory CD4+ T cells sorted from blood. Subset denoted: CD45RA-negative fraction. The DNA for the CDR3 is TGCGCCAGCAGCTTTACGATAATGGCCCAGAATGGCTACACCTTC. It specifies CASSFTIMAQNGYTF.